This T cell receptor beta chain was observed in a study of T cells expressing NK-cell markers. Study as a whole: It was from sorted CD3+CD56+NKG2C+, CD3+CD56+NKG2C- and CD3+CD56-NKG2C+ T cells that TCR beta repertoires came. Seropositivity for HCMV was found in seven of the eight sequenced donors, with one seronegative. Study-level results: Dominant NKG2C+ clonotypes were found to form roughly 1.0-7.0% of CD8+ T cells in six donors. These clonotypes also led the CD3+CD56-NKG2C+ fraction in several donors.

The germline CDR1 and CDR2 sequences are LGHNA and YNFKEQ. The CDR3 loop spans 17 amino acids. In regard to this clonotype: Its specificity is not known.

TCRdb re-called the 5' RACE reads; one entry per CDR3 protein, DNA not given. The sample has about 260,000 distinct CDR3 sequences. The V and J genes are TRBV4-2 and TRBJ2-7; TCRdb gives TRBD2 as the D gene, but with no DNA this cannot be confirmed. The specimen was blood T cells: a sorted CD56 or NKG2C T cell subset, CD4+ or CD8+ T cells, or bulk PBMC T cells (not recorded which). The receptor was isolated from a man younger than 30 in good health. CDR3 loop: CASSQYGLRLAEYEQYF.